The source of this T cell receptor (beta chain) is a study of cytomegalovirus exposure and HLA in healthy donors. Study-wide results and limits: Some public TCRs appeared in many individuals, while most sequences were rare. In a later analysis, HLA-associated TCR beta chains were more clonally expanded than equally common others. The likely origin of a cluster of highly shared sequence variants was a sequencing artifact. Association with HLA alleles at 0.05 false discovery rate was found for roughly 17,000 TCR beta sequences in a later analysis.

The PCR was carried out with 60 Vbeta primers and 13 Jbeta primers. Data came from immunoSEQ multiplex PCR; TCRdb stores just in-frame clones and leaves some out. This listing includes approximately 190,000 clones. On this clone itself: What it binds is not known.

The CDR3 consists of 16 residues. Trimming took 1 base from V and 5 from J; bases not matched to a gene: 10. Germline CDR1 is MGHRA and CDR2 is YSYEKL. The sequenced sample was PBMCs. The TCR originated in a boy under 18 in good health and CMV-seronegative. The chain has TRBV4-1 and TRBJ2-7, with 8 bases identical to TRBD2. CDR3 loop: CASSQVSGGGPNEQYF. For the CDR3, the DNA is TGCGCCAGCAGCCAAGTTTCCGGGGGGGGGCCGAACGAGCAGTACTTC.